Described below is a single TCR beta chain sequence and its context. Its antigen is as yet unknown. The protocol was immunoSEQ multiplex PCR, while the TCRdb copy is restricted to in-frame clones and leaves out a portion. The sample lists about 580,000 clones, roughly 98% occurring once. The entry originates in a study of shared clonotypes between healthy human individuals. Findings and limits, study-wide: Sampling was confined to blood; repertoires within tissues likely differ. Measured sharing among donors was expected to vary with sequencing depth.

Terminally differentiated effector memory CD45RA+ cells were left out of the naive CD8 fraction, which was CD45RO-negative and positively selected for CCR7. This receptor was identified in a man younger than 45 in good health. The sequencing input was naive CD8+ T cells sorted from blood.

The CDR3 DNA is TGTGCCAGCAGCGTATGGGCCCTAAGCTCCTACAATGAGCAGTTCTTC. This translates into CASSVWALSSYNEQFF. The rearrangement uses TRBV5-6 and TRBJ2-1; D ambiguous. The CDR3 contains 16 residues. Germline CDR1 is SGHDT and CDR2 is YYEEEE. Trimming took 4 bases from V and 0 from J, leaving 14 bases between them.